The 21 T cell receptor beta chains in this list originate from one sample, sequenced in a study of blood T cells in healthy people across ages. A second about 7 to 12 cycle PCR used barcoded and J-beta primers. Via MiXCR, TCRdb re-called the 5' RACE reads, giving one row per CDR3 protein. Here the sample spans about 970,000 distinct CDR3 sequences, 51% being singletons. Material: blood. The origin of the receptors is a woman aged 60-75 years in good health.

The chain couples TRBV5-1 to TRBJ2-7; possible D gene TRBD1, 6 bases. The CDR3 loop spans 13 amino acids. The V end was cut by 0 bases, the J end by 4 bases, with 8 bases between. Germline loops: CDR1 SGHRS, CDR2 YFSETQ. CDR3 coding DNA: TGCGCCAGCAGCTTGGAGACAGGATACGAGCAGTACTTC. The encoded protein is CASSLETGYEQYF.

The V gene is TRBV28, the J gene TRBJ2-5, with TRBD2 identical over 8 bases. CDR1 MDHEN and CDR2 SYDVKM come from the germline V gene. V trimming: 3 bases; J trimming: 11 bases; junction bases outside the gene matches: 14. This CDR3 has 15 residues. The CDR3 loop reads CASSLLLAAIREQYF. CDR3 nucleotides: TGTGCCAGCAGTTTGTTACTAGCGGCCATAAGGGAGCAGTACTTC.

This chain uses TRBV29-1 with TRBJ2-7; the match to TRBD2 covers 9 bases. Germline CDR1 SQVTM, CDR2 ANQGSEA. The V segment lost 5 bases and the J segment 6 bases; nucleotides outside the gene matches: 11. This CDR3 has 14 amino acids. This CDR3 is CSVCISGRPPEQYF. The CDR3 coding sequence is TGCAGCGTTTGCATAAGCGGGAGGCCTCCCGAGCAGTACTTC.

The chain links TRBV28 to TRBJ2-5; 7 nucleotides align to TRBD2. The J call is doubtful: the DNA matches TRBJ2-7 better. From germline, CDR1 is MDHEN and CDR2 SYDVKM. This CDR3 has 13 residues. The CDR3 DNA sequence: TGTGCCGCACTGGAGGGAGGGACCTACGAGCAGTACTTC. The encoded protein is CAALEGGTYEQYF.

This sequence joins TRBV5-1 and TRBJ2-3; TRBD1 agrees at 7 bases. In germline, CDR1 is SGHRS, CDR2 YFSETQ. The CDR3 runs to 15 residues. The junction had 8 bases not matched to a gene; V was cut back by 2 bases and J by 5 bases. In DNA, the CDR3 is TGCGCCAGCAGCTTAAGGACAGGTTTTGAAGATACGCAGTATTTT. Amino acids: CASSLRTGFEDTQYF.

This rearrangement joins TRBV11-2 to TRBJ2-7; the match to TRBD1 covers 7 bases. Germline V lookup: CDR1 SGHAT, CDR2 FQNNGV. This CDR3 comprises 16 residues. The J segment lost 0 bases and the V segment lost 5 bases, leaving 10 bases of the junction unmatched. The DNA for the CDR3 is TGTGCCAGCAGCCCAATCGGGACAGCGAGCTCCTACGAGCAGTACTTC. Translating gives CASSPIGTASSYEQYF.

This clonotype has a handful of counts. The CDR3 DNA reads as TGTGCCAGCAGTTACTCCGGACAGGGTGGCCACGAGCAGTACTTC. Translating gives CASSYSGQGGHEQYF. V gene TRBV6-6 combines with J gene TRBJ2-7; TRBD1 matches at 8 bases. Germline loops: CDR1 MNHNY, CDR2 SVGAGI (reference sequence). This CDR3 is 15 amino acids long. With V trimmed by 0 bases and J by 5 bases, 6 bases remained unmatched.

This chain links TRBV20-1 with TRBJ2-4; 13 nucleotides line up with TRBD2. The J call is doubtful: the DNA matches TRBJ2-7 better. Germline loops: CDR1 DFQATT, CDR2 SNEGSKA (reference sequence). The CDR3 is made up of 15 amino acids. DNA of the CDR3: TGCAGTGCTAGCTCGCCACTAGCGGGAGGGTCCGAGCAGTACTTC. It translates to CSASSPLAGGSEQYF.

This clonotype has at least ten counts. Given a much more abundant clone one base away, this may be a read error. The chain employs TRBV7-7 and TRBJ2-1; tentatively, D is TRBD2 (5 bases). The CDR3 sequence is 14 residues long. V was clipped by 5 bases and J by 9 bases, with 17 bases between them. CDR1 is SSHAT and CDR2 is FNYEAQ in the germline V gene (reference sequence). The CDR3 reads CASSVVEEGGEQFF. CDR3 DNA: TGTGCCAGCAGCGTAGTGGAAGAGGGTGGTGAGCAGTTCTTC.

The V and J genes are TRBV7-8 and TRBJ2-5; 8 bases map to TRBD2. Judging by the DNA end, TRBJ2-7 fits better; the J call may be wrong. The length of the CDR3 is 16 residues. CDR1 is SGHVS and CDR2 is FQNEAQ in the germline V gene. CDR3 in DNA: TGTGCCAGCAGACCACCCAGGACTAGCCGACTCTACGAGCAGTACTTC. It translates to CASRPPRTSRLYEQYF.

This chain joins TRBV6-5 and TRBJ2-1, with 10 positions matching TRBD2. This CDR3 contains 15 residues. Germline values: CDR1 MNHEY, CDR2 SVGAGI. The J segment lost 9 bases and the V segment lost 6 bases, leaving 11 bases of the junction unmatched. CDR3: CASRRLAGVPGEQFF. CDR3 nucleotides: TGTGCCAGCAGGCGGCTAGCGGGAGTTCCTGGTGAGCAGTTCTTC.

The chain uses TRBV27 and TRBJ2-7; D might be TRBD2 (5 bases). There are 14 residues in the CDR3. Trimming took off 2 bases at V and 3 bases at J, with 11 bases between the two ends. Germline V gene data show CDR1 as MNHEY and CDR2 as SMNVEV (reference sequence). Written as DNA, the CDR3 is TGTGCCAGCAGTTTAATCGGGATGAGCTACGAGCAGTACTTC. As protein: CASSLIGMSYEQYF.

This clonotype was recorded only once. V gene TRBV10-2 combines with J gene TRBJ2-1; 9 bases agree with TRBD2. J gave up 0 bases and V 7 bases, and 4 bases lay outside the gene matches. Germline CDR1 reads WSHSY; CDR2 reads SAAADI. This CDR3 contains 15 residues. The CDR3 loop is CASTMTSGSYNEQFF. DNA of the CDR3: TGCGCCAGCACAATGACTAGCGGCTCCTACAATGAGCAGTTCTTC.

This sequence joins TRBV18 and TRBJ2-5; 7 bases line up with TRBD1. Unmatched junction bases numbered 3, after V lost 1 base and J lost 1 base. The CDR3 totals 15 residues. CDR1 is KGHSH, CDR2 LQKENI, per germline. Here the CDR3 reads CASSPQGTAQETQYF. The CDR3 nucleotides are TGTGCCAGCTCACCACAAGGGACAGCCCAAGAGACCCAGTACTTC.

The chain couples TRBV3-1 to TRBJ1-2; 9 bases are a match to TRBD1. V was clipped by 1 base and J by 4 bases; unmatched bases: 13. This CDR3 comprises 18 residues. Germline V CDR1 and CDR2: LGHDT, YNNKEL (reference sequence). CDR3 amino acids: CASSQGLTSGTGIYGYTF. The CDR3 DNA sequence: TGTGCCAGCAGCCAAGGCTTAACCTCCGGGACAGGGATCTATGGCTACACCTTC.

This clonotype was detected a few times. This rearrangement joins TRBV29-1 to TRBJ2-7; tentative D call: TRBD2 (6 bases). The V gene's germline CDR1 is SQVTM and CDR2 ANQGSEA. This CDR3 is 14 amino acids long. Trimming removed 1 base at V and 2 bases at J, with 12 bases between. The CDR3 DNA reads as TGCAGCGTTGAAGGGCTACGGGGGACCTACGAGCAGTACTTC. Translated: CSVEGLRGTYEQYF.

This chain's CDR3 is CASSPGTKTYEQYF. The CDR3 coding sequence is TGTGCCAGCTCACCCGGGACCAAAACCTACGAGCAGTACTTC. V and J are TRBV18 and TRBJ2-5, with D perhaps given as TRBD1 or TRBD2 (5 bases each). The J call is uncertain, as TRBJ2-7 better fits the DNA end. The CDR3 consists of 14 residues. The germline gives CDR1 KGHSH, CDR2 LQKENI.

On this clonotype: One end of the junction does not line up with germline, which may come from a read error. The rearrangement uses TRBV12-3 or TRBV12-4 and TRBJ1-1, with D tentatively TRBD1 (5 bases). The CDR3 contains 16 residues. The CDR3, as DNA: TGTGCCAGCAGGACGCCGGGGCGTAACTTGAACACTGGAGCTTTCTTT. Translating gives CASRTPGRNLNTGAFF.

J is TRBJ2-3 and V is TRBV7-2; TRBD2 might be the D (5 bases). Deletions cut 1 base from V and 6 bases from J, with 11 bases between. Looked up from germline, CDR1 is SGHTA and CDR2 is FQGNSA. The CDR3 is 14 residues long. CDR3 protein: CASSLVLVMDTQYF. The CDR3 nucleotides are TGTGCCAGCAGCTTAGTACTAGTCATGGATACGCAGTATTTT.

V and J are TRBV6-2 or TRBV6-3 and TRBJ2-7, with 7 bases fitting TRBD1. CDR1 and CDR2 (germline): MNHEY, SVGEGT. Trimming at V came to 7 bases and at J to 3 bases, leaving 6 bases not matched to a gene. CDR3 size: 13 residues. CDR3 sequence (DNA): TGTGCCAGCAAGGAGGCAGGGGGCTACGAGCAGTACTTC. Translated, it gives CASKEAGGYEQYF.

The table lists this clonotype with a few counts. The V and J genes are TRBV4-3 and TRBJ2-3, with 10 bases lining up with TRBD1. The CDR3 has 17 residues. Germline CDR1 and CDR2: LGHNA and YSLEER. The ends lost 7 bases at V and 3 bases at J; junction bases unmatched: 13. In DNA, the CDR3 is TGCGCCAGCATGGGCCGGGGGACAGGGGATGAAACAGATACGCAGTATTTT. Residues: CASMGRGTGDETDTQYF.